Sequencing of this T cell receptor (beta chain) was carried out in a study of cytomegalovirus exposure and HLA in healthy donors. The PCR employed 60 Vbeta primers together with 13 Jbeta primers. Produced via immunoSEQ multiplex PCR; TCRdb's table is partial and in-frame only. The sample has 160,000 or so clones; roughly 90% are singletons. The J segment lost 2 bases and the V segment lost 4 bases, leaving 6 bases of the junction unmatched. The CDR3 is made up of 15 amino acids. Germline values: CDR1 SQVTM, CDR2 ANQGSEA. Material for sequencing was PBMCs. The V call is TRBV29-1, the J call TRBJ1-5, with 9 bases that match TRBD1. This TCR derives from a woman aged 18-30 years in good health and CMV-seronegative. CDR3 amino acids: CSVAGQGLGNQPQHF. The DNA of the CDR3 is TGCAGCGTTGCGGGACAGGGTTTGGGCAATCAGCCCCAGCATTTT.